The entry that follows covers one TCR beta chain sequence. Patients had HPV-negative, locally advanced oral cavity squamous cell carcinoma. The sample originates from a study of neoadjuvant anti-PD-1 for oral cavity cancer. Study context: Patients without progression received a fourth nivolumab dose around day 43, then surgical resection on days 50-56.

Six replicates per PBMC sample, mostly from 450 to 600 ng of genomic DNA. Repertoires were generated with immunoSEQ multiplex PCR, while TCRdb's copy carries only in-frame clones and drops some. The table includes thousands of clones, 70% to 80% detected once. Sequenced here: PBMCs, sampled before nivolumab (anti-PD-1) treatment. The receptor's source is a person aged 35 to 85 with oral cavity squamous cell carcinoma.

In nucleotides, the CDR3 is TGTGCCAGCAGCGCGCGACAGGGGGCGAAAGAGACCCAGTACTTC. The encoded protein is CASSARQGAKETQYF. The gene calls are TRBV7-9 and TRBJ2-5, with 10 positions matching TRBD1. CDR3 length: 15 amino acids. Looked up from germline, CDR1 is SEHNR and CDR2 is FQNEAQ (reference sequence). V was pared by 5 bases and J by 3 bases, with 6 bases of the junction left unmatched.